These 27 T cell receptor beta chains were sequenced from one sample in a study of blood T cell repertoires in COVID-19. Clones were sequenced by immunoSEQ multiplex PCR, and TCRdb holds only the in-frame ones, with some missing. The top ten clones hold around 1.7% of a sample with over 150,000 clones, over 65% of them seen once. The specimen sequenced was peripheral blood. Every receptor here comes from an elderly man with acute or convalescent COVID-19.

The V and J genes are TRBV5-6 and TRBJ1-2; D is ambiguous. Trimming cost V 0 bases and J 4 bases, with 13 bases left between them. In germline, CDR1 is SGHDT, CDR2 YYEEEE. The length of the CDR3 is 15 residues. The chain's CDR3 is CASSLVSPGSYGYTF. CDR3 sequence (DNA): TGTGCCAGCAGCTTGGTGTCTCCGGGGAGCTATGGCTACACCTTC.

The chain uses TRBV20-1 and TRBJ2-7; unclear D gene. The V and J ends lost 3 bases and 2 bases respectively, with 8 bases between them. There are 12 residues in the CDR3. Germline values: CDR1 DFQATT, CDR2 SNEGSKA (reference sequence). The CDR3 region is CSASLETYEQYV. In DNA form, the CDR3 reads TGCAGTGCTAGTCTAGAAACCTACGAGCAGTACGTC.

The J gene is TRBJ2-7, the V gene TRBV10-2; D call uncertain. The CDR3 has 13 residues. With 4 bases removed from V and 2 bases from J, the gap between germline ends came to 9 bases. From germline, CDR1 is WSHSY and CDR2 SAAADI. CDR3 DNA sequence: TGCGCCAGCAGTGGTGGAGCCGCCTACGAGCAGTACTTC. This codes for CASSGGAAYEQYF.

The chain links TRBV9 to TRBJ1-2; tentative D call: TRBD1 (6 bases). V lost 0 bases and J lost 4, with 10 bases in between. This CDR3 is built from 14 residues. Germline values: CDR1 SGDLS, CDR2 YYNGEE. The CDR3 loop is CASSVVGGGYGYTF. As DNA, the CDR3 is TGTGCCAGCAGCGTAGTAGGGGGTGGCTATGGCTACACCTTC.

This clone was seen a few times. This chain links TRBV2 with TRBJ1-5; D uncertain. Germline V gives CDR1 SNHLY, CDR2 FYNNEI. There are 14 residues in the CDR3. Between the trimmed V and J ends, which lost 3 bases and 5 bases, there was a span of 11 bases. The CDR3 bases are TGTGCCAGCAGTGAGCTGGGCTCTGATCAGCCCCAGCATTTT. Translated: CASSELGSDQPQHF.

A single count supports this clone. The J gene is TRBJ2-5, the V gene TRBV9; tentative D call: TRBD1 (5 bases). Trimming left V 0 bases short and J 2 bases short, with 11 bases between. The germline V gene has CDR1 SGDLS and CDR2 YYNGEE. The CDR3 is made up of 15 amino acids. The CDR3 sequence is CASSVDGHYQETQYF. As DNA, the CDR3 is TGTGCCAGCAGCGTAGACGGACACTATCAAGAGACCCAGTACTTC.

The V call is TRBV10-2, the J call TRBJ2-7, with 10 bases fitting TRBD1. There are 16 residues in the CDR3. Germline V gene sequence: CDR1 WSHSY, CDR2 SAAADI. V was pared by 6 bases and J by 6 bases, with 14 bases of the junction left unmatched. The CDR3: CASSATGGLSPGEQYV. The CDR3 DNA reads as TGCGCCAGCAGCGCGACAGGGGGCCTTTCCCCGGGCGAGCAGTACGTC.

This chain connects TRBV7-2 to TRBJ2-5, with 9 nucleotides matching TRBD2. From germline, CDR1 is SGHTA and CDR2 FQGNSA. Losses at the gene ends were 6 bases for V and 5 bases for J; bases not matched to a gene: 13. This CDR3 contains 16 residues. CDR3 loop: CASSLASSGGWETQYF. The CDR3 nucleotides read TGTGCCAGCAGTCTAGCGAGTAGCGGGGGCTGGGAGACCCAGTACTTC.

The rearrangement links TRBV19 to TRBJ1-2; 9 bases map to TRBD1. The length of the CDR3 is 14 residues. V was clipped by 7 bases and J by 2 bases; unmatched bases: 5. Germline loops: CDR1 LNHDA, CDR2 SQIVND (reference sequence). The CDR3 nucleotides read TGTGCCAGTAATTCAGACAGGGGGAACTATGGCTACACCTTC. Translation gives CASNSDRGNYGYTF.

The chain employs TRBV20-1 and TRBJ1-6, with 7 bases fitting TRBD1. The trim removed 3 bases at V and 0 bases at J, leaving 8 bases unmatched. The germline gives CDR1 DFQATT, CDR2 SNEGSKA (reference sequence). The CDR3 is made up of 17 amino acids. This chain's CDR3 is CSASGGQFYSYNSPLHF. In nucleotides, the CDR3 is TGCAGTGCTAGTGGGGGACAGTTCTACTCCTATAATTCACCCCTCCACTTT.

In regard to this clone: An end of the junction differs from the germline gene, which may be a read error. The chain carries TRBV7-3 and TRBJ2-1, with 11 bases that match TRBD1. Germline V gene sequence: CDR1 SGHTA, CDR2 FQGTGA. This CDR3 is built from 17 residues. CDR3 in DNA: TGTGCCAGCAGCGTAACCGGGACAGGGGGCTCCTACAATGAGCAGTTCTTC. It codes for CASSVTGTGGSYNEQFF.

This clone showed up just a few times. The chain employs TRBV7-8 and TRBJ2-1; TRBD2 agrees at 13 bases. The CDR3 consists of 18 residues. CDR1 is SGHVS, CDR2 FQNEAQ, per germline. The junction had 8 bases not matched to a gene; V was cut back by 2 bases and J by 4 bases. CDR3 in DNA: TGTGCCAGCAGCTTAACCCCCCTACTAGCGGGGGGGTACAATGAGCAGTTCTTC. This encodes CASSLTPLLAGGYNEQFF.

V usage is TRBV3-1 (or the pseudogene TRBV3-2) and J usage is TRBJ1-3, with 7 bases matching TRBD1. The junction had 4 bases not matched to a gene; V was cut back by 4 bases and J by 4 bases. The CDR3 is made up of 14 amino acids. Germline lookup yields CDR1 LGHDT and CDR2 YNNKEL (reference sequence). CDR3 sequence: CASSRQGTGNTIYF. CDR3 bases: TGTGCCAGCAGCCGACAGGGTACCGGAAACACCATATATTTT.

The rearrangement joins TRBV14 to TRBJ2-2; maybe TRBD1 (6 bases). The germline CDR1 and CDR2 sequences are SGHDN and FVKESK. There are 14 residues in the CDR3. Deletions cut 3 bases from V and 6 bases from J, with 11 bases between. The CDR3 DNA reads TGTGCCAGCAGCCAGAGGAACAGGGCCGGGGAGCTGTTTTTT. Amino acids: CASSQRNRAGELFF.

CDR3 sequence: CASSDSDRSLYEQYF. The CDR3 DNA follows: TGTGCCAGCAGTGACTCGGACAGGTCCCTATACGAGCAGTACTTC. The chain joins TRBV25-1 to TRBJ2-7; 7 positions match TRBD1. The CDR3 sequence is 15 residues long. Trimming took 3 bases from V and 4 from J; bases not matched to a gene: 9. Germline V gives CDR1 MGHDK, CDR2 SYGVNS.

The chain employs TRBV5-1 and TRBJ2-7; TRBD1 is a possible D gene (5 bases). This CDR3 spans 15 amino acids. From germline, CDR1 is SGHRS and CDR2 YFSETQ. The V end was cut by 2 bases, the J end by 3 bases, with 15 bases between. The CDR3 is CASSFRSDSIYEQYF. The CDR3 DNA follows: TGCGCCAGCAGCTTCCGGTCAGACAGCATCTACGAGCAGTACTTC. The complete variable domain, with remaining parts taken from reference TRBV5-1 and TRBJ2-7, reads KAGVTQTPRYLIKTRGQQVTLSCSPISGHRSVSWYQQTPGQGLQFLFEYFSETQRNKGNFPGRFSGRQFSNSRSEMNVSTLELGDSALYLCASSFRSDSIYEQYFGPGTRLTVT.

This sequence joins TRBV24-1 and TRBJ2-2; D unresolved. The CDR3 has 14 residues. The V end was cut by 4 bases, the J end by 4 bases, with 9 bases between. Germline assignment: CDR1 KGHDR and CDR2 SFDVKD. The CDR3 bases are TGTGCCACCAGTGAGGGCCCCCCCACCGGGGAGCTGTTTTTT. Encoded protein: CATSEGPPTGELFF.

V and J are TRBV10-3 and TRBJ1-2; 10 bases are shared with TRBD1. The CDR3 length is 13 residues. The V and J ends lost 8 bases and 1 base, in that order; junction bases with no gene match: 1. The V gene's germline CDR1 is ENHRY and CDR2 SYGVKD. The CDR3 loop reads CAIGQGDNYGYTF. CDR3 DNA: TGTGCCATCGGACAGGGGGATAACTATGGCTACACCTTC.

This clone was picked up a small number of times. The rearrangement links TRBV18 to TRBJ1-1, with 7 bases matching TRBD1. The CDR3 sequence is 13 residues long. V lost 2 bases and J lost 8; bases outside the gene matches: 5. Germline V gives CDR1 KGHSH, CDR2 LQKENI. CDR3: CASSPEQGWEAFF. Here the CDR3 DNA reads TGTGCCAGCTCACCAGAACAGGGGTGGGAAGCTTTCTTT.

The CDR3 spells CASSRDFGIATYNEQFF. CDR3 sequence (DNA): TGTGCCAGCAGCCGGGACTTTGGAATCGCTACCTACAATGAGCAGTTCTTC. The chain couples TRBV27 to TRBJ2-1, with a tentative D call TRBD2 (6 bases). Germline V gene lookup returns CDR1 MNHEY and CDR2 SMNVEV (reference sequence). The CDR3 length is 17 residues. The V end lost 6 bases, the J end lost 2 bases, and 20 bases lay between the germline ends.

For this clone: Other DNA sequences of this sample code for an identical CDR3. The chain uses TRBV7-2 and TRBJ2-2; TRBD1 aligns across 10 bases. CDR1 and CDR2 (germline): SGHTA, FQGNSA. This CDR3 is 16 amino acids long. J gave up 5 bases and V 5 bases, and 8 bases lay outside the gene matches. As DNA, the CDR3 is TGTGCCAGCAGCCTCCGACAGGGGGCGGGGACCGGGGAGCTGTTTTTT. Its protein product is CASSLRQGAGTGELFF.

CDR3 loop: CASNQGEAQPQHF. CDR3 DNA sequence: TGTGCCAGCAATCAGGGGGAGGCTCAGCCCCAGCATTTT. J is TRBJ1-5 and V is TRBV2; TRBD1 matches 7 bases. The CDR3 totals 13 residues. Germline-derived CDR1 and CDR2 are SNHLY and FYNNEI. Germline trimming cut 7 bases from V and 6 bases from J; bases unmatched to any gene: 6.

This clone was picked up many times. The CDR3 here is CASREGLSNNEQFF. DNA of the CDR3: TGTGCCAGCAGAGAGGGACTCTCTAACAATGAGCAGTTCTTC. The V gene is TRBV6-5, the J gene TRBJ2-1; TRBD2 might be the D (6 bases). V lost 6 bases and J lost 5, with 14 bases in between. Germline CDR1 reads MNHEY; CDR2 reads SVGAGI. The CDR3 runs to 14 residues.

The J gene is TRBJ2-5, the V gene TRBV5-4; the match to TRBD2 covers 7 bases. The germline V gene encodes CDR1 SGHNT and CDR2 YYREEE (reference sequence). V lost 0 bases to trimming and J lost 5 bases; unmatched junction nucleotides: 7. The length of the CDR3 is 15 residues. The chain's CDR3 is CASSLGLAFQETQYF. CDR3 coding DNA: TGTGCCAGCAGCTTGGGACTAGCCTTCCAGGAGACCCAGTACTTC.

CDR3 sequence reads: CASSLQGQNTEAFF. The CDR3 nucleotides are TGCGCCAGCAGCCTACAGGGTCAGAACACTGAAGCTTTCTTT. This chain uses TRBV5-1 with TRBJ1-1; tentative D call: TRBD1 (6 bases). V shed 4 bases and J shed 1 base, with 11 bases lying between them. Germline CDR1 SGHRS, CDR2 YFSETQ. This CDR3 contains 14 residues.

This chain uses TRBV12-3 or TRBV12-4 with TRBJ1-1; 9 bases line up with TRBD1. V trimming: 5 bases; J trimming: 6 bases; junction bases outside the gene matches: 4. This CDR3 has 13 amino acids. The CDR3 spells CASSQRQGAEAFF. DNA for the CDR3: TGTGCCAGCAGTCAGAGACAGGGGGCTGAAGCTTTCTTT.

In its sample, this clone was seen a few times. V gene TRBV19 combines with J gene TRBJ2-3, with D maybe TRBD1 (5 bases). This CDR3 has 12 residues. Germline V gene data show CDR1 as LNHDA and CDR2 as SQIVND (reference sequence). Trimming took off 8 bases at V and 0 bases at J, with 6 bases between the two ends. The CDR3 reads CASGQSTDTQYF. The CDR3, as DNA: TGTGCCAGTGGACAAAGCACAGATACGCAGTATTTT.